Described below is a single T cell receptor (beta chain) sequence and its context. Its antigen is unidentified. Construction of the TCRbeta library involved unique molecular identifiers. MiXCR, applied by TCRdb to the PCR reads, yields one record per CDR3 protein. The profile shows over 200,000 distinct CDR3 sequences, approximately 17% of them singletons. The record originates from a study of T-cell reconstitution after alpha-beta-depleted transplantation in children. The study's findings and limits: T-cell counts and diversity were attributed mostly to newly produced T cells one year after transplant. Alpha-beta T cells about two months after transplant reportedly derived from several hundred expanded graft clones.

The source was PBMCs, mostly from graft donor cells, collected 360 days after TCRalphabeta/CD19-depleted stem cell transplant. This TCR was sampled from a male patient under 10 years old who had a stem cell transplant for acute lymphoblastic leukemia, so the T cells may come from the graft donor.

DNA of the CDR3: TGCGCCAGCAGCCAAGTTAATAGTCGCACAGATACGCAGTATTTT. Its translation: CASSQVNSRTDTQYF. The chain combines TRBV4-3 with TRBJ2-3; D gene unclear. V was cut by 1 base and J by 1 base, with 9 bases left in between. CDR3 size: 15 residues. Germline CDR1 and CDR2: LGHNA and YSLEER.